This section outlines one T cell receptor (beta chain) sequence together with its context. The antigen remains unidentified. CDR1 MDHEN and CDR2 SYDVKM come from the germline V gene. The CDR3 contains 16 residues. The J segment lost 2 bases and the V segment lost 6 bases, leaving 9 bases of the junction unmatched. The data were obtained in a study of glioma-infiltrating T cells. Overall study results and limits: Non-neoplastic patients had below-expected tissue-blood divergence, while all gliomas exceeded expectation.

Amplification of TCR alpha and beta CDR3 regions from RNA used iRepertoire nested multiplex PCR. TCRdb reprocessed the multiplex PCR reads with MiXCR, giving one entry per CDR3 protein. The data contain around 170,000 distinct CDR3 sequences, roughly two fifths of them seen just once; the ten biggest clones take up roughly 5.5%. The chain joins TRBV28 to TRBJ1-3; 8 bases agree with TRBD1. Specimen: glioma tissue, nonneoplastic brain tissue, or PBMCs (not recorded which). The clonotype was recovered from a human donor with low-grade glioma or glioblastoma, undergoing nonglioma brain surgery, or in good health (not recorded which). CDR3 nucleotide sequence: TGTGCCAGCAGGTCCGCCCGGGACAGGACTGGAAACACCATATATTTT. It is translated as CASRSARDRTGNTIYF.